Sequencing of this TCR beta chain was carried out in a study of blood T cell repertoires in COVID-19. Background on the study: Sources were T cells, B-cell-depleted T cells, or PBMCs; the material itself was cDNA or gDNA.

Measured with immunoSEQ multiplex PCR; TCRdb has only the in-frame clones, and not every one. Of a few hundred thousand clones listed, roughly 89% are singletons. This clone was detected once. The CDR3 contains 14 residues. Germline loops: CDR1 SGHNT, CDR2 YYREEE (reference sequence). V lost 2 bases and J lost 7; bases outside the gene matches: 6. The specimen sequenced was PBMCs or T cells enriched from blood (not recorded which). This TCR was recovered from a man between 18 and 35 years old with acute COVID-19. The chain couples TRBV5-4 to TRBJ2-1; 7 positions match TRBD1. The CDR3 bases are TGTGCCAGCAGCTTACTCGGGACAGCTAATGAGCAGTTCTTC. It yields the protein CASSLLGTANEQFF.